Listed below are T cell receptor beta chains from one sample, sequenced in a study of CXCR3-negative and CXCR3-positive naive CD8 T cells. TCRdb reanalyzed the 5' RACE reads, giving one entry per CDR3 protein sequence and no DNA. The listing records roughly 80,000 distinct CDR3 sequences. Sequenced input: naive CXCR3+ CD8+ T cells from blood. All receptors come from a human donor in good health. Some clones in this sample may be carry-over from other donors' samples. The CDR3 runs from the conserved cysteine through the conserved F or W. The order of the fields is V gene, J gene, CDR3 protein.

TRBV14	TRBJ2-1	CAGSQASGGNEQFF
TRBV12-3/TRBV12-4	TRBJ2-7	CASSFRGGLAENYEQYF
TRBV27	TRBJ1-1	CASSRFAGATEAFF
TRBV5-1	TRBJ2-5	CASSLGRGQVGETQYF
TRBV3-1	TRBJ2-1	CASSQERSPAYNEQFF
TRBV15	TRBJ2-7	CATSRDLNRPYEQYF
TRBV15	TRBJ2-7	CATSLEGWYEQYF
TRBV14	TRBJ1-1	CASSPIQGALNTEAFF
TRBV6-1	TRBJ2-7	CASSETGGAYEQYF
TRBV29-1	TRBJ2-7	CSVRSPPYEQYF
TRBV28	TRBJ1-6	CASSPTSGLWGNSPLHF
TRBV5-1	TRBJ2-1	CASSPWGNNEQFF
TRBV4-3	TRBJ2-3	CASSQRAETDTQYF
TRBV21-1	TRBJ1-4	CASSKTEGSRYEKLFF
TRBV12-3/TRBV12-4	TRBJ2-7	CASSFTGGLGEQYF
TRBV18	TRBJ1-2	CASSSRRDRAKYGYTF
TRBV21-1	TRBJ2-1	CASSKGRDRGTYNEQFF
TRBV12-3/TRBV12-4	TRBJ2-2	CASSSDPNASGELFF
TRBV12-3/TRBV12-4	TRBJ2-7	CASSPSGPLMGEQYF
TRBV12-3/TRBV12-4	TRBJ2-7	CASSFGEVSEQYF
TRBV6-5	TRBJ2-1	CASSYNGGNNEQFF
TRBV7-9	TRBJ1-1	CASIPTPEGTEAFF
TRBV21-1	TRBJ2-3	CASSSKPRLADTDTQYF
TRBV4-1	TRBJ2-2	CASRVKTGELFF
TRBV18	TRBJ2-5	CASSPQEDQETQYF
TRBV29-1	TRBJ2-3	CSVQQGSTDTQYF
TRBV7-6	TRBJ1-2	CASSPRGGVDYGYTF
TRBV20-1	TRBJ1-1	CSASISEATEAFF
TRBV7-2	TRBJ2-7	CASSLRVAYEQYF
TRBV12-3/TRBV12-4	TRBJ2-1	CASSDRADEQFF
TRBV28	TRBJ2-3	CASSLRGGAGTDTQYF
TRBV10-3	TRBJ1-2	CAISPSGVINYGYTF
TRBV6-5	TRBJ2-7	CASSYSPGTGLGEQYF
TRBV29-1	TRBJ2-7	CSVEDPTESYEQYF
TRBV10-3	TRBJ2-3	CAIKEDHTDTQYF
TRBV25-1	TRBJ2-2	CASSDPLLNTGELFF
TRBV6-5	TRBJ1-2	CASSYLGQETNYGYTF
TRBV6-6	TRBJ1-3	CASTRTGADTIYF
TRBV7-9	TRBJ1-6	CASSSSAAYDSPLHF
TRBV7-9	TRBJ2-5	CASHRGLGKEETQYF
TRBV6-2/TRBV6-3	TRBJ1-4	CASRTQEEKLFF
TRBV12-5	TRBJ1-3	CASVWGQASGNTIYF
TRBV29-1	TRBJ2-1	CSVDGASGDYNEQFF
TRBV28	TRBJ2-1	CATKTPPGAWYEQFF
TRBV6-6	TRBJ2-7	CASRSSYEQYF
TRBV29-1	TRBJ2-1	CSSLAGGPNNEEFF
TRBV28	TRBJ2-7	CASTWGGEQYF
TRBV29-1	TRBJ2-2	CSVETGDTGELFF
TRBV20-1	TRBJ2-3	CSARASNTDTQYF
TRBV10-3	TRBJ2-7	CAISELAYEQYF
TRBV3-1	TRBJ1-1	CASSRSAGQSFEAFF
TRBV4-1	TRBJ2-7	CASSTLVISYEQYF
TRBV13	TRBJ2-2	CASSSSSGVLNTGELFF
TRBV29-1	TRBJ1-3	CSVELGNTIYF
TRBV28	TRBJ2-3	CASSVLAVDTQYF
TRBV20-1	TRBJ2-7	CSARPLVDSYEQYF
TRBV4-2	TRBJ1-2	CASSQERIANYGYTF
TRBV28	TRBJ2-7	CASSPKSVPYEQYF
TRBV9	TRBJ2-5	CASSVEGRPGETQYF
TRBV29-1	TRBJ2-1	CSVWGGRVDEQFF